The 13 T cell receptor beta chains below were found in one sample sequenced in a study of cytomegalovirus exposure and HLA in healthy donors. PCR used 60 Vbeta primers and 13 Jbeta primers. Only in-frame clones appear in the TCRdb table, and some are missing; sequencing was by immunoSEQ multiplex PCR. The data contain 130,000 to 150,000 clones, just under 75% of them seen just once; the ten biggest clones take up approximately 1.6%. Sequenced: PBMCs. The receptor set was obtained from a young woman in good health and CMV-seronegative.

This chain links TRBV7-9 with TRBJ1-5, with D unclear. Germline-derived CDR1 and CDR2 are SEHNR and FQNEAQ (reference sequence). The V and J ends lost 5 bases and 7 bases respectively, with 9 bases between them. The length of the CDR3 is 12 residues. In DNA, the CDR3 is TGTGCCAGCAGCCCTTCCCCCCAGCCCCAGCATTTT. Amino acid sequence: CASSPSPQPQHF. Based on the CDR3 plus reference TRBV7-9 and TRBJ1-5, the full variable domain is DTGVSQNPRHKITKRGQNVTFRCDPISEHNRLYWYRQTLGQGPEFLTYFQNEAQLEKSRLLSDRFSAERPKGSFSTLEIQRTEQGDSAMYLCASSPSPQPQHFGDGTRLSIL.

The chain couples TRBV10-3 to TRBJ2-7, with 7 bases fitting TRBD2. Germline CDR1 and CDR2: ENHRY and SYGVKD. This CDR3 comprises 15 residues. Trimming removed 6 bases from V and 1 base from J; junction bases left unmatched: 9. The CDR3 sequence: CAISWGEGGSYEQYF. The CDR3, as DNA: TGTGCCATCAGCTGGGGGGAGGGCGGATCCTACGAGCAGTACTTC.

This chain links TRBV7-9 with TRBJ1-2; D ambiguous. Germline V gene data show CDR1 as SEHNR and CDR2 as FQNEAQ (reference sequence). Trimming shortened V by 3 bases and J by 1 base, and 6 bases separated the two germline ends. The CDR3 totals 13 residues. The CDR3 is CASSLNNNYGYTF. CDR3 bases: TGTGCCAGCAGCTTGAACAATAACTATGGCTACACCTTC.

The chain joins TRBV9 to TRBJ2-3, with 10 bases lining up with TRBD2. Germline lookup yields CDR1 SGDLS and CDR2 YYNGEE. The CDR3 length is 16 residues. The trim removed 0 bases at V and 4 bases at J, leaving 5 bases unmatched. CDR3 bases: TGTGCCAGCAGCGTAGGATCTAGCGGGGGTTCAGATACGCAGTATTTT. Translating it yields CASSVGSSGGSDTQYF.

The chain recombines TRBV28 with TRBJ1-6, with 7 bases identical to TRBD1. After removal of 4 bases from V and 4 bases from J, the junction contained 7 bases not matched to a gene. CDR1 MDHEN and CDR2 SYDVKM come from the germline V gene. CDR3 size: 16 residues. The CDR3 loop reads CASSSMRGQYNSPLHF. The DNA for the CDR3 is TGTGCCAGCAGTTCAATGAGGGGACAGTATAATTCACCCCTCCACTTT. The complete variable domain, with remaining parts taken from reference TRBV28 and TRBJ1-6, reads DVKVTQSSRYLVKRTGEKVFLECVQDMDHENMFWYRQDPGLGLRLIYFSYDVKMKEKGDIPEGYSVSREKKERFSLILESASTNQTSMYLCASSSMRGQYNSPLHFGNGTRLTVT.

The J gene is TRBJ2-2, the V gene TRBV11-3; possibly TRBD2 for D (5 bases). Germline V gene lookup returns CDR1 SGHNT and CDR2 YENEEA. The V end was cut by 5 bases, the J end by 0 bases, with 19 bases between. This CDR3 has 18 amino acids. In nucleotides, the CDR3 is TGTGCCAGCAGCCCGAGGGCTAGCAGCCTCGCGAACACCGGGGAGCTGTTTTTT. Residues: CASSPRASSLANTGELFF.

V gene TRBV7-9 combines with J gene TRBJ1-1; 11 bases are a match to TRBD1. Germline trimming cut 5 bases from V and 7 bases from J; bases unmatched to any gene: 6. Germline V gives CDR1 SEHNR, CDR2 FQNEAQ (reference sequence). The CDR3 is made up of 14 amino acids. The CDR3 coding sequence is TGTGCCAGCAGCGCGGGACAGGGGGAAGGTGAAGCTTTCTTT. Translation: CASSAGQGEGEAFF.

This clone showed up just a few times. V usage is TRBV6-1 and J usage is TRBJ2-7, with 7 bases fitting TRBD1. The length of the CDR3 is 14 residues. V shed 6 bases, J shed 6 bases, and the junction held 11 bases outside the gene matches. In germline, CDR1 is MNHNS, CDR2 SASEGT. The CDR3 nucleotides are TGTGCCAGCAGATTGACAGGGCTGCTTTCCGAGCAGTACGTC. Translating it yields CASRLTGLLSEQYV.

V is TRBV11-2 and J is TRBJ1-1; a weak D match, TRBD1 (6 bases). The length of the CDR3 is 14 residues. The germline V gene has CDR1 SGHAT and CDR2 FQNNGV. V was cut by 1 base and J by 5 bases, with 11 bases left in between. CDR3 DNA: TGTGCCAGCAGCTTAGGTGGGGGGGCAACTGAAGCTTTCTTT. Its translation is CASSLGGGATEAFF.

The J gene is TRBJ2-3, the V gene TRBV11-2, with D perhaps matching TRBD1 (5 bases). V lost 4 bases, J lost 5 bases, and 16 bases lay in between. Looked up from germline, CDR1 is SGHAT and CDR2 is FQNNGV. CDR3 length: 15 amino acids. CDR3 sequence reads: CASSSRRWTQDTQYF. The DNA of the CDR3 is TGTGCCAGCAGCTCGCGGCGCTGGACACAAGATACGCAGTATTTT.

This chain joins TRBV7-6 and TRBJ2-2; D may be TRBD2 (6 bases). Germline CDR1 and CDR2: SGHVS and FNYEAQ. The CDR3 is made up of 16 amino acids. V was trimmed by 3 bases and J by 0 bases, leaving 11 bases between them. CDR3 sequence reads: CASSLRGGANTGELFF. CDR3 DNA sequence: TGTGCCAGCAGCTTGCGGGGCGGCGCGAACACCGGGGAGCTGTTTTTT.

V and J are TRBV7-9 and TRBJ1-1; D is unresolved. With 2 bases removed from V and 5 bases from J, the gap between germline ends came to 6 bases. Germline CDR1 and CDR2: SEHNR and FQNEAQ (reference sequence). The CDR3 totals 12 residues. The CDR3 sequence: CASSLQLTEAFF. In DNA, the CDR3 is TGTGCCAGCAGCTTACAGTTGACTGAAGCTTTCTTT.

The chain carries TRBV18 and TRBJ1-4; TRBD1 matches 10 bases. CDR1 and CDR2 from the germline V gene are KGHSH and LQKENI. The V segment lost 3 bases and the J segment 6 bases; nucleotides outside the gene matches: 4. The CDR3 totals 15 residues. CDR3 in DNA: TGTGCCAGCTCACCTGACAGGGGGCTTGATGAAAAACTGTTTTTT. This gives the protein CASSPDRGLDEKLFF.